What follows is one TCR beta chain and its context. Its antigen remains unknown. The junction shows a germline mismatch at one end, possibly a read error. This specimen belongs to a study of CD4+ T cells in melanoma. Study results and caveats: CD8+ T cell, macrophage and B cell function reportedly correlated with neoantigen-specific CD4+ T cells. Diverse differentiation states were reported for melanoma neoantigen-specific CD4+ T cells.

This table comes from immunoSEQ multiplex PCR, and its TCRdb copy is limited to in-frame clones, with some not included. The sample has about 14,000 clones; less than 85% are singletons. Germline-derived CDR1 and CDR2 are MGHRA and YSYEKL. The CDR3 spans 14 residues. The clonotype originates from a human donor with melanoma. The sequencing input was cells from a culture (not recorded whether cultured in vitro). J is TRBJ1-6 and V is TRBV4-1; 7 bases are shared with TRBD1. The CDR3 here is CASSQDSFRGELDF. The CDR3 DNA sequence: TGCGCCAGCAGCCAAGATTCCTTCAGGGGGGAGCTTGACTTT.